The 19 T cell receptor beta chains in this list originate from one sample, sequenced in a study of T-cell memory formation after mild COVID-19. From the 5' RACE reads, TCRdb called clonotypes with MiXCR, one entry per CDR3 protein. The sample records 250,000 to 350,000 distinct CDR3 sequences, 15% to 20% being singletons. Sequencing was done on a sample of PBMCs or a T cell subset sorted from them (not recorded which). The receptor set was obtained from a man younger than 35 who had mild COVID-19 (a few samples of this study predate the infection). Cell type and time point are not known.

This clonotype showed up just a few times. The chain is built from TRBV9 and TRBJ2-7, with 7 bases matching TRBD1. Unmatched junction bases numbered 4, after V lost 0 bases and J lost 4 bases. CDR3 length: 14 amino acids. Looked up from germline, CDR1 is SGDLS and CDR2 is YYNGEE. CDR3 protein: CASSVGGTVYEQYF. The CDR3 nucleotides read TGTGCCAGCAGCGTAGGGGGGACAGTTTACGAGCAGTACTTC.

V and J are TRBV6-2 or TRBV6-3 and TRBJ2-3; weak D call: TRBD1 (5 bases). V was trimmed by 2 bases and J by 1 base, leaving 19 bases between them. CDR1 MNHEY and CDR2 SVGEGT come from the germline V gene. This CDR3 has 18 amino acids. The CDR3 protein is CASSYLRGHPQGTDTQYF. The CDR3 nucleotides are TGTGCCAGCAGTTACCTCCGTGGACATCCCCAAGGCACAGATACGCAGTATTTT.

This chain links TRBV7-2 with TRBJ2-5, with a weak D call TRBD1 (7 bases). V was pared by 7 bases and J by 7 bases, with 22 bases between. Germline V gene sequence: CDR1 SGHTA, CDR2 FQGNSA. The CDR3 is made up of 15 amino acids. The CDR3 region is CASTAAGQSLGTQYF. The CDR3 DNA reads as TGTGCCAGCACCGCGGCGGGACAGAGCCTTGGGACCCAGTACTTC.

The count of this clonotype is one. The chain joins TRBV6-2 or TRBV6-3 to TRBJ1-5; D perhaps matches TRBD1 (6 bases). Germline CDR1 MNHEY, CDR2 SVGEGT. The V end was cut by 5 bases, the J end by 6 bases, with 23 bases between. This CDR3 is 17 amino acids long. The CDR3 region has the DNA TGTGCCAGCAGTACTTCCCGGACAGTAGGTGTCGGTCAGCCCCAGCATTTT. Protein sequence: CASSTSRTVGVGQPQHF.

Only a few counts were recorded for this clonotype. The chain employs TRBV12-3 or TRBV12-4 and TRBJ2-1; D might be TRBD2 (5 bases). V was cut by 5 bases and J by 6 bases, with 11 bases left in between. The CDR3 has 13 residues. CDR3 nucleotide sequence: TGTGCCAGCAGTCCGTCGGCGGGCAATGAGCAGTTCTTC. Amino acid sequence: CASSPSAGNEQFF.

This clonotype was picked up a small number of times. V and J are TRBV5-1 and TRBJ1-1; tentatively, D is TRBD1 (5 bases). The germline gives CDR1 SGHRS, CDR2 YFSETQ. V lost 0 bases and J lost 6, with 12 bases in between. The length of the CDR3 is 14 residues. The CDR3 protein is CASSLAGPLSEAFF. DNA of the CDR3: TGCGCCAGCAGCTTGGCAGGGCCCCTCTCTGAAGCTTTCTTT.

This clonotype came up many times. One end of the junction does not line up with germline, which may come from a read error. As DNA, the CDR3 is TGCGCCAGCAGCTTGGAAGGAAACACCATATATTTT. This sequence encodes CASSLEGNTIYF. The J gene is TRBJ1-3, the V gene TRBV7-9; D unclear. Germline-derived CDR1 and CDR2 are SEHNR and FQNEAQ (reference sequence). The CDR3 covers 12 residues.

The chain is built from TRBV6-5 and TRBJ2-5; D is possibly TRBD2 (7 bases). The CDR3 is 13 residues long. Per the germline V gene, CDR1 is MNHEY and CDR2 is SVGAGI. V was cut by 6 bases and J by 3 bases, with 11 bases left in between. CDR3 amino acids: CASRKGGEETQYF. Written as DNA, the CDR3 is TGTGCCAGCAGAAAGGGGGGGGAAGAGACCCAGTACTTC.

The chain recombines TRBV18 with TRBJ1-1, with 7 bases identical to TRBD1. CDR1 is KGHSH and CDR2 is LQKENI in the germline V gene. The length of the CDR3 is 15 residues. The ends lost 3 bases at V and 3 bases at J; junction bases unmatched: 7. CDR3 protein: CASSPDTGVDTEAFF. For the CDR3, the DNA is TGTGCCAGCTCACCGGATACAGGGGTGGACACTGAAGCTTTCTTT.

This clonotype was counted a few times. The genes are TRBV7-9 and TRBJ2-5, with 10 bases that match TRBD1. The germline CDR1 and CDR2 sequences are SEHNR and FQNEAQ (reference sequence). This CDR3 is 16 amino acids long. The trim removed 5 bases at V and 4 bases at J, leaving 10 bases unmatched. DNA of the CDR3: TGTGCCAGCAGCACCCGGGACAGGGGAACCCCAGAGACCCAGTACTTC. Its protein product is CASSTRDRGTPETQYF.

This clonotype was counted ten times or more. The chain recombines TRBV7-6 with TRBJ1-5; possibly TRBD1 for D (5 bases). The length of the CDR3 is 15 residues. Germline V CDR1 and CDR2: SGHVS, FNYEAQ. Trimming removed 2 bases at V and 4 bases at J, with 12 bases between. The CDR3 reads CASSLQSGLNQPQHF. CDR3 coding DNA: TGTGCCAGCAGCTTACAGTCGGGGCTGAATCAGCCCCAGCATTTT.

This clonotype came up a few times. This CDR3 reads CASSSGTVSNEQFF. CDR3 nucleotide sequence: TGCGCCAGCAGCTCCGGGACAGTCAGTAATGAGCAGTTCTTC. The chain carries TRBV5-1 and TRBJ2-1; the match to TRBD1 covers 7 bases. Germline V gene data show CDR1 as SGHRS and CDR2 as YFSETQ. The J segment lost 7 bases and the V segment lost 3 bases, leaving 7 bases of the junction unmatched. The CDR3 totals 14 residues. Full variable domain (remainder filled in from reference TRBV5-1 and TRBJ2-1): KAGVTQTPRYLIKTRGQQVTLSCSPISGHRSVSWYQQTPGQGLQFLFEYFSETQRNKGNFPGRFSGRQFSNSRSEMNVSTLELGDSALYLCASSSGTVSNEQFFGPGTRLTVL.

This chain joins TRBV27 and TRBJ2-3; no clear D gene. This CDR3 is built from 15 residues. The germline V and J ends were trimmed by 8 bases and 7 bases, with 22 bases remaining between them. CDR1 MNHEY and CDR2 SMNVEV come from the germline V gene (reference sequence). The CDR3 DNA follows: TGTGCCAGCCGCCCGACACAAGGAATACTCCATACGCAGTATTTT. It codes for CASRPTQGILHTQYF.

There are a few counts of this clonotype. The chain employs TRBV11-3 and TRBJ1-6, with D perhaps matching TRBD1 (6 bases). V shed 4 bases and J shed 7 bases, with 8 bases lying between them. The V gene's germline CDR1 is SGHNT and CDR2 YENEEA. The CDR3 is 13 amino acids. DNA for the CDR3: TGTGCCAGCAGCTCAGGGACAAATTCACCCCTCCACTTT. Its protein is CASSSGTNSPLHF.

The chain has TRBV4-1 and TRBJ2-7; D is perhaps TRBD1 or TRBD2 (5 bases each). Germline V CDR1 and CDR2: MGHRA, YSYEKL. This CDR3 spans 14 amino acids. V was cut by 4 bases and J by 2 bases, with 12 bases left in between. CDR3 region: CASSLGRGPYEQYF. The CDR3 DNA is TGCGCCAGCAGCCTGGGACGGGGCCCCTACGAGCAGTACTTC.

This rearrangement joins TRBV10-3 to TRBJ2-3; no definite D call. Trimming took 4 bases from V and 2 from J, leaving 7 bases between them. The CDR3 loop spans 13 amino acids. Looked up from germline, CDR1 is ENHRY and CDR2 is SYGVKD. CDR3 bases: TGTGCCATCAGTGCGGATAACACAGATACGCAGTATTTT. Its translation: CAISADNTDTQYF.

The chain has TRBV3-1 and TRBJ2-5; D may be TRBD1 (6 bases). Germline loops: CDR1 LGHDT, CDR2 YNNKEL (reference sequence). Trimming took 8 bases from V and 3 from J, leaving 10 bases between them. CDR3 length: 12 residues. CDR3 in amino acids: CASYNREETQYF. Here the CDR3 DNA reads TGTGCCAGCTATAACAGGGAAGAGACCCAGTACTTC.

CDR3 region: CASSSQDRGIMNTEAFF. The DNA of the CDR3 is TGTGCCAGCAGCTCACAAGACAGGGGGATCATGAACACTGAAGCTTTCTTT. The chain joins TRBV7-8 to TRBJ1-1; 9 bases map to TRBD1. CDR3 length: 17 residues. Unmatched junction bases numbered 9, after V lost 4 bases and J lost 0 bases. Germline V lookup: CDR1 SGHVS, CDR2 FQNEAQ.

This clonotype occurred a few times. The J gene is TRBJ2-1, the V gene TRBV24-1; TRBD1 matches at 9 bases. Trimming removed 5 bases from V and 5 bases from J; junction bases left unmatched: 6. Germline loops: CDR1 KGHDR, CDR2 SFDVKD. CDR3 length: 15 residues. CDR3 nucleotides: TGTGCCACCAGTGCCGCGGACAGGGGAGACAATGAGCAGTTCTTC. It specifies CATSAADRGDNEQFF.